This T cell receptor beta chain was identified during a study of T cell responses to AZD1222 COVID-19 vaccine. The CDR3 extends over 13 amino acids. Germline CDR1 reads MNHEY; CDR2 reads SMNVEV (reference sequence). V shed 5 bases and J 7 bases; nucleotides not matched to a gene: 7. Study-wide points: Nearly half of spike-specific TCRs reportedly target unmutated variant regions. Clonal diversity may have been underestimated in mostly white British donors.

Clones were read by immunoSEQ multiplex PCR, and TCRdb kept only the in-frame ones, dropping some. The sample consists of 170,000 or so clones, 90% of them appearing once. Comment on this clone: Its antigen is not known.

The gene calls are TRBV27 and TRBJ2-7, with TRBD2 matching 8 bases. This receptor was taken from an adult in good health. The material was peripheral blood, obtained on day 0 of AZD1222 vaccination. CDR3 bases: TGTGCCAGCAGTCATCGGACTAGCCGGGAGCAGTACTTC. This encodes CASSHRTSREQYF.